This TCR beta chain came from a study of HIV-infected patients and healthy controls (dated by TCRdb to about 2014). For the study in its entirety: CD4 counts rose modestly but significantly in most of the 16 patients after three months of therapy, yet stayed below normal ranges. The CD4:CD8 ratio rose slightly, whereas CD8 counts showed no consistent shift during early therapy. An undetectable viral load was attained by 11 of 16 patients by the second bleed and by all patients after a further year of therapy. Overall T-cell lymphocytopenia was not observed in the patients, and no significant difference from controls was found in total CDR3 counts per chain. The study asked whether deep sequencing of the TCR repertoire from small blood samples of HIV patients could detect immune perturbation and reconstitution.

From the cysteine up to the phenylalanine, the CDR3 has a length of 15 residues. The sequence is cut down to CDR3 DNA, 45 bases in frame from base 1. V loses 4 bases, J loses 5 bases, and the germline ends lie 18 bases apart. The germline V gene (reference sequence) gives CDR1 as SGHNT and CDR2 as YYREEE. 400 to 550 ng RNA was reverse transcribed with SuperScript III using primers against the alpha and beta constant regions. Separate alpha and beta chain libraries were generated by chain-specific third strand synthesis with multiplexing indices. In the protocol, all rearrangements within a chain were amplified with a single primer pair so that primer bias was avoided, and molecular barcodes were added to each cDNA molecule. The SP2 sequencing primer site and a random hexamer were carried on a 5' RACE adapter, to which purified cDNA was joined by T4 RNA Ligase 1. The authors primed second strand synthesis from the SP2 site with Phusion polymerase and used slow temperature ramps to favor optimal annealing. The 12-nucleotide barcode on each molecule comprised two random hexamer sequences, both introduced before amplification and concatenated. P5 and P7 adapter elements plus a second index were added in a short first PCR, which was followed by a roughly 25-cycle amplification PCR with P5s and P7 primers. Libraries received about 25 PCR cycles in total, were quantified on a Qubit, sized on a Bioanalyzer, and diluted to 3.5 to 5 nM. The normalized libraries were sequenced on an Illumina MiSeq using 2 x 250 paired-end kits. Into 9.5 to 10 ul Tris-Cl, the reverse transcription reactions were eluted following cleanup on MinElute columns. Adapter ligations were incubated for around 20 hours at 16 degrees C and subsequently purified with AMPure XP beads at a 1:1 ratio. The paper's processing steps were these. A modified Decombinator that output V, J, insert and barcode information was used to process the demultiplexed FASTQ files. Sequences that shared a barcode but differed from the dominant sequence were discarded as errors, and original cDNA molecules were estimated by counting barcodes clustered at Levenshtein distance 3. Downstream analyses used R packages ineq, vegan, igraph and RCytoscape, with IMGT nomenclature and CDR3 definitions. V gene usage was computed over distinct sequences, each TCR counted once to avoid skew from clonal expansion. Whenever two unique CDR3 amino acid sequences within a donor differed by a single Levenshtein edit, similarity networks linked them. Published HIV-specific CDR3s (around 100 alpha, 600 to 750 beta) and CMV-specific CDR3s (over 12 alpha, 200 to 300 beta) were compiled and searched for in the repertoires. Random subsampling to size-matched repertoires showed patients' decreased diversity was not caused by their lower sequence numbers. Through fastp at Q25 and MiXCR, TCRdb rebuilt clones from the public reads, retaining in-frame beta chains. Records with the same CDR3 protein are collapsed into one entry carrying the most frequent genes and DNA. The authors' filters were not applied to this entry. The table for this sample lists about 5,500 distinct CDR3 sequences; around 8% of them were counted only once. The ten largest clones represent about 20% of the sample.

This clonotype came up many times. There is no known antigen for this receptor. Per-base qualities were not stored, and no clone one base away is much larger. The paper as a whole reports these results and caveats: The observed differences in diversity were not explained by the slight differences in age and sex profiles between the study cohorts. Healthy control repertoires showed roughly threefold more distinct CDR3s and higher Shannon diversity than untreated HIV+ repertoires. The pairing of alpha and beta chains was not determined in the samples. A major limit on how widely the findings apply, in the view of the authors, was that only sixteen HIV-infected individuals were processed. Most CMV-associated CDR3s became more frequent during therapy, although their change was not significant, whereas HIV-associated CDR3s showed a significant decrease in frequency. The study did not determine donor HLA types. Oligoclonality may be reflected in the significantly higher mean Gini indices of HIV-infected repertoires compared with controls. The dynamics of distinct T-cell subpopulations could not be separated, and sequencing depth was restricted, because whole blood was used. Both the Jaccard index and the count of highly shared sequences showed that healthy controls shared more CDR3s between individuals than HIV+ patients did. Alpha-chain CDR3s from MAIT cells appeared at high frequency in healthy controls but were severely depleted in HIV+ repertoires. Mean usage differed significantly between HIV-infected patients and controls for eight alpha and eight beta V genes. Differing numbers of distinct sequences in patients and controls hindered comparison, and size-matching assigned excessive weight to rare events in the HIV-infected data. In size-matched repertoire data, the apparent post-therapy recovery of the Gini index in HIV-infected patients was not replicated.

Whole blood was used without cell fractionation, so all unsorted peripheral T cells were reflected in the repertoire. A roughly 2.5 ml sample of peripheral blood was drawn into Tempus tubes for RNA extraction. HIV-infected adults not yet given antiretroviral therapy and scheduled to start treatment were recruited, and the first sixteen eligible patients underwent processing. Patients were deemed ineligible for enrollment if they had febrile or AIDS-related illness, tumors, hepatitis B or C coinfection, immunomodulatory therapy, recent vaccination or treatment interruptions. The TURBO-DNase kit was used to remove leftover genomic DNA, and GLOBINclear was used to deplete globin mRNA. Pretreatment blood was drawn from HIV-infected patients immediately prior to the initiation of antiretroviral therapy.

The sequencing here drew on blood, taken before antiretroviral therapy. The receptor was derived from an adult with HIV infection. The V and J segments used are TRBV5-4 and TRBJ1-1; tentative D gene TRBD1, with 5 bases matching. The encoded CDR3 is CASSRDPARQTEAFF. The bases read TGTGCCAGCAGCCGGGACCCGGCCCGGCAGACTGAAGCTTTCTTT.